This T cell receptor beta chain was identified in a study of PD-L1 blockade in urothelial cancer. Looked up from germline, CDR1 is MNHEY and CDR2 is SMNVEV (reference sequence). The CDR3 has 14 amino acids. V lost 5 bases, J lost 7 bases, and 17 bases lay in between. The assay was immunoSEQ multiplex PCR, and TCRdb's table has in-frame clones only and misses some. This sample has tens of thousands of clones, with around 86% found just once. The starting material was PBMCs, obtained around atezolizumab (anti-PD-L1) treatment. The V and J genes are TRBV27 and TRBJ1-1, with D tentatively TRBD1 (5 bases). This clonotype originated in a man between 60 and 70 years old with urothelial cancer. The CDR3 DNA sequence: TGTGCCAGCAGTGCGATGGGAGGGGCACTTGAAGCTTTCTTT. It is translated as CASSAMGGALEAFF.